This T cell receptor (beta chain) was recovered during a study of molecular identifiers for immune sequencing clone quantification. CDR3 length: 14 residues. Germline-derived CDR1 and CDR2 are MGHRA and YSYEKL. V lost 4 bases, J lost 6 bases, and 4 bases stayed unmatched. Methods described previously were used for bulk TCR libraries, and listed TCR primers were applied. One entry per CDR3 protein, called by TCRdb with MiXCR from the PCR reads. The table shows roughly 90,000 distinct CDR3 sequences, with around 17% occurring only once. In its sample, this clonotype was seen many times. Sequencing was done on a sample of naive CD8+ T cells from blood, with Jurkat cell RNA spiked in. Subset described: FACS-sorted CD8+CD4-CCR7+CD45RA+ naive T cells. This clonotype was sampled from a human donor in good health. Some libraries in this study had Jurkat cell RNA spiked in. The V and J genes are TRBV4-1 and TRBJ2-2; 8 nucleotides match TRBD2. The CDR3 DNA reads TGCGCCAGCAGCCCGGGGGGGGGGGCCGGGGAGCTGTTTTTT. It specifies CASSPGGGAGELFF.